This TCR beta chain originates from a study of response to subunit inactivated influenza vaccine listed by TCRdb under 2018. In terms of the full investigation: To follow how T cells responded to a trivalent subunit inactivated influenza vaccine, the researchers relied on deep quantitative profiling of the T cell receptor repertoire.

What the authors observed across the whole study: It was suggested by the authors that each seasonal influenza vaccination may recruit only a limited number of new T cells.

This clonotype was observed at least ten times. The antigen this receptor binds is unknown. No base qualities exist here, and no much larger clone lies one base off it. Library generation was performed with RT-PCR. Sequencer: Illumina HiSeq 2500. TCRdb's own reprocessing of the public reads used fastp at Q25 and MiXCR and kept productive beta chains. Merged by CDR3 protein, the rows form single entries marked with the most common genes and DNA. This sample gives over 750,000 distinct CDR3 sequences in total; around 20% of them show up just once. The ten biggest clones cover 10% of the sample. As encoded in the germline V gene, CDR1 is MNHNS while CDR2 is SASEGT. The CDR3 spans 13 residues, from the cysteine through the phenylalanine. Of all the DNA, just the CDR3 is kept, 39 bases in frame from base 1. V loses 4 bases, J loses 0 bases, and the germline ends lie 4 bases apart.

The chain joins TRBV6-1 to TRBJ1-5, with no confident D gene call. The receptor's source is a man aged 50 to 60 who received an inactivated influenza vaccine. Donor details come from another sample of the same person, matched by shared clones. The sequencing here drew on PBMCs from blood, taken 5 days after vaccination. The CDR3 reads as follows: CASSAGSNQPQHF. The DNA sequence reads TGTGCCAGCAGTGCAGGTAGCAATCAGCCCCAGCATTTT.